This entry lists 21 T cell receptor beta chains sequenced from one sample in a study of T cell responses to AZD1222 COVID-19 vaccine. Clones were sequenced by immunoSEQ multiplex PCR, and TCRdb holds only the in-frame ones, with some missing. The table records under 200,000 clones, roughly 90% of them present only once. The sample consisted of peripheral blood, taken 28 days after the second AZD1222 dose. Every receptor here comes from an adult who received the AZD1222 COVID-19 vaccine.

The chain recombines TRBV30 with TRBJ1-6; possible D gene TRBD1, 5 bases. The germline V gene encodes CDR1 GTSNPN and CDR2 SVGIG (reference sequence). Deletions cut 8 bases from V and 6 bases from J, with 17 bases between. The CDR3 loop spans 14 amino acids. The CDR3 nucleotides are TGTGCCAGGAAAGGGGAGGGTATTAATTCACCCCTCCACTTT. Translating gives CARKGEGINSPLHF.

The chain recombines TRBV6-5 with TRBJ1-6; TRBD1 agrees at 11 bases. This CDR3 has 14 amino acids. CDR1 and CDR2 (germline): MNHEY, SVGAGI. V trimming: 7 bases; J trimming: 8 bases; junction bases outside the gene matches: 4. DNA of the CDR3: TGTGCCAGCAAGGTGGGACAGGGGGATTCACCCCTCCACTTT. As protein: CASKVGQGDSPLHF.

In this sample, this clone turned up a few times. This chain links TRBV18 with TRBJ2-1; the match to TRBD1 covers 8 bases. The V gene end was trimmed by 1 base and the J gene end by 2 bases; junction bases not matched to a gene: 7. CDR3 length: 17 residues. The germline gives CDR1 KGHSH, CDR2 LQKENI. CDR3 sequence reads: CASSPQAQGGPYNEQFF. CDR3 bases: TGTGCCAGCTCACCACAGGCACAGGGGGGTCCCTACAATGAGCAGTTCTTC.

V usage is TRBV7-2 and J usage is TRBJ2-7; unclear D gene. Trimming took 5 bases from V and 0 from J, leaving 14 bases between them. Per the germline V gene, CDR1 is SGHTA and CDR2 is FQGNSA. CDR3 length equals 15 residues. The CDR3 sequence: CASSTQTFSSYEQYF. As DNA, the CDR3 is TGTGCCAGCAGCACCCAGACGTTTAGCTCCTACGAGCAGTACTTC.

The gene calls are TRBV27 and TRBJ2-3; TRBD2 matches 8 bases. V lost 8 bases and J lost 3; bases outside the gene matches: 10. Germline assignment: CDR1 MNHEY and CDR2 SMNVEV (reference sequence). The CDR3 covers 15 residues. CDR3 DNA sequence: TGTGCCAGCGCGATCGGCGGGGGGCGGACAGATACGCAGTATTTT. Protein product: CASAIGGGRTDTQYF.

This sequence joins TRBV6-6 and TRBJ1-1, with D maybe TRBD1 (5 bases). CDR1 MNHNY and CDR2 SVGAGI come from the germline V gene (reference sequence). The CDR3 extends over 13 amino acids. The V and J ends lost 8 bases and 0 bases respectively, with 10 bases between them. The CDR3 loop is CASEGWMNTEAFF. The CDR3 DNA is TGTGCCAGCGAGGGGTGGATGAACACTGAAGCTTTCTTT.

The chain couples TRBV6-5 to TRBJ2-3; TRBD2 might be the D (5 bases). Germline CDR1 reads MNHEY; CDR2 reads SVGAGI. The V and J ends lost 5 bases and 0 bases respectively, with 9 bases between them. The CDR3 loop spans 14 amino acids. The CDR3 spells CASSLGSSTDTQYF. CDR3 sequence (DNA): TGTGCCAGCAGTCTGGGGAGTAGCACAGATACGCAGTATTTT.

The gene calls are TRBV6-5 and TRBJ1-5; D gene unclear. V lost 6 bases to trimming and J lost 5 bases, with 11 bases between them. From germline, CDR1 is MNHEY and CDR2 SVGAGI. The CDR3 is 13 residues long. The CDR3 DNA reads TGTGCCAGCAGCCCGAACAGAGATCAGCCCCAGCATTTT. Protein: CASSPNRDQPQHF.

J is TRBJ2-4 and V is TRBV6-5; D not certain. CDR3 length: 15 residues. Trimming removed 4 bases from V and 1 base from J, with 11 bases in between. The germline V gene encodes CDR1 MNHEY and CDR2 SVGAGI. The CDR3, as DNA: TGTGCCAGCAGTTCCCAACAGCTGGCCAAAAACATTCAGTACTTC. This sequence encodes CASSSQQLAKNIQYF.

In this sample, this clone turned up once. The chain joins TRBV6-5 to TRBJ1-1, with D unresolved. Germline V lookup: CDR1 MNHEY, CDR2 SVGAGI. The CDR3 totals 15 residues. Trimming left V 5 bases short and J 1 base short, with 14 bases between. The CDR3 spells CASSTYFDGNTEAFF. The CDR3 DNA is TGTGCCAGCAGTACTTACTTTGACGGGAACACTGAAGCTTTCTTT.

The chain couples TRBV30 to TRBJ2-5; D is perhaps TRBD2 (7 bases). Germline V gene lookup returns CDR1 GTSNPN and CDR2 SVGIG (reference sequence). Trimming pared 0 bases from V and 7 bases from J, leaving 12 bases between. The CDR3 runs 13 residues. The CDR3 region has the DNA TGTGCCTGGAGTGTACGGGGGGCCGCGACCCAGTACTTC. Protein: CAWSVRGAATQYF.

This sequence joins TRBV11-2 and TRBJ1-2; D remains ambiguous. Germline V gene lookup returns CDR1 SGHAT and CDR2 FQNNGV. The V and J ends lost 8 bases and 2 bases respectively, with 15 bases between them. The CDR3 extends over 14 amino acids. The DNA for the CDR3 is TGTGCCAGCGTCATTGACTCCAGGAACTATGGCTACACCTTC. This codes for CASVIDSRNYGYTF.

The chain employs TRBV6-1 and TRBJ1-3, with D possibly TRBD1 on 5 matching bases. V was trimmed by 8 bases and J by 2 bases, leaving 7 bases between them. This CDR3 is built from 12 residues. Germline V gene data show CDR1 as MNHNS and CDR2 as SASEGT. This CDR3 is CASGAAGNTIYF. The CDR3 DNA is TGTGCCAGCGGGGCGGCTGGAAACACCATATATTTT.

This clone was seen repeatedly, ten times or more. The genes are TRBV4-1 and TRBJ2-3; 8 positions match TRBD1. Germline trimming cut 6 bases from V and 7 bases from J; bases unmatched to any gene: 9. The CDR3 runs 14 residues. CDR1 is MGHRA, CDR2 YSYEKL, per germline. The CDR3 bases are TGCGCCAGCAGAGGACAGGGAATCATAAATACGCAGTATTTT. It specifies CASRGQGIINTQYF.

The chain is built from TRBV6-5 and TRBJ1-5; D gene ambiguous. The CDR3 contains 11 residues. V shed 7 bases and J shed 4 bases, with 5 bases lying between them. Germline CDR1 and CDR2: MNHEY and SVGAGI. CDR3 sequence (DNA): TGTGCCAGCAATTTTAATCAGCCCCAGCATTTT. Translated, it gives CASNFNQPQHF.

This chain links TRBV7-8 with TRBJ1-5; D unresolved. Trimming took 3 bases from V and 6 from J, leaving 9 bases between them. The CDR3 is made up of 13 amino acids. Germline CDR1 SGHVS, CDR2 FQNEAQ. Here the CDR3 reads CASSFTDGQPQHF. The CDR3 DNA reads TGTGCCAGCAGCTTTACGGACGGTCAGCCCCAGCATTTT.

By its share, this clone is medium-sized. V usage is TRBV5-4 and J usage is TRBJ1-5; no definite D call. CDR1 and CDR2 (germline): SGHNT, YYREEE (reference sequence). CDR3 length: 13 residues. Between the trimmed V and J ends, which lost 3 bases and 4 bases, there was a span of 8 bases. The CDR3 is CASSSQGNQPQHF. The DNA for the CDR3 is TGTGCCAGCAGCTCACAAGGAAATCAGCCCCAGCATTTT.

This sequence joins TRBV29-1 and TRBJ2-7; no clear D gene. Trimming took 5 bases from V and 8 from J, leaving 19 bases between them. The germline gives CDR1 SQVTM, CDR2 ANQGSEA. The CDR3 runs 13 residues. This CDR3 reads CSVQKGFEPKQYF. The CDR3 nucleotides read TGCAGCGTTCAAAAGGGTTTTGAACCCAAGCAGTACTTC.

CDR3 sequence reads: CASSLEPSNYGYTF. CDR3 nucleotide sequence: TGCGCCAGCAGCTTGGAGCCCTCGAACTATGGCTACACCTTC. This sequence joins TRBV5-1 and TRBJ1-2; the D is unclear. V gave up 0 bases and J gave up 2 bases, with 8 bases separating them. The CDR3 spans 14 residues. The germline gives CDR1 SGHRS, CDR2 YFSETQ.

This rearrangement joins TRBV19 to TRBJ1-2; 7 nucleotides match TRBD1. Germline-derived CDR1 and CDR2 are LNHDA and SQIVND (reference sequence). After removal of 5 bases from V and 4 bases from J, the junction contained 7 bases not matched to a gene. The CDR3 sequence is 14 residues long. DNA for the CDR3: TGTGCCAGTAGTCATCCAGACAGGGCCTATGGCTACACCTTC. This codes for CASSHPDRAYGYTF. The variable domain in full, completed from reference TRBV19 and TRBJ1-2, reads DGGITQSPKYLFRKEGQNVTLSCEQNLNHDAMYWYRQDPGQGLRLIYYSQIVNDFQKGDIAEGYSVSREKKESFPLTVTSAQKNPTAFYLCASSHPDRAYGYTFGSGTRLTVV.

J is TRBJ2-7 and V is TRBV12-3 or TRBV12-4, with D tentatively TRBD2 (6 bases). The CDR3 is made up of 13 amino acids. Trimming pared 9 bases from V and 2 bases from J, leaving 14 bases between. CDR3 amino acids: CASKEGVTYEQYF. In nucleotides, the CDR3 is TGTGCCAGTAAGGAGGGCGTTACCTACGAGCAGTACTTC.